The T cell receptor beta chain under discussion was sequenced for a study of shared clonotypes between healthy human individuals. The study's findings and limits: Among four donors, about 5% of naive CD4 clonotypes were found in common. Sharing of clonotypes among donors was expected to vary with sequencing depth. A generally larger estimated richness was seen in naive subsets than in memory subsets. Non-shared clonotypes had lower generation probabilities than clonotypes shared by all four sorted-subset donors.

As to this clone: What it binds is unknown.

The method was immunoSEQ multiplex PCR; TCRdb's version includes in-frame clones alone and lacks a portion of them. Among millions of clones, around 96% were seen once, and the ten largest hold about 1.1%. This CDR3 has 13 amino acids. Per germline, CDR1 SQVTM and CDR2 ANQGSEA. CD45RO-negative, CCR7-positively selected cells formed the naive CD8 fraction, excluding terminally differentiated effector memory CD45RA+ cells. The chain carries TRBV29-1 and TRBJ2-5; 8 nucleotides agree with TRBD1. The DNA end is a closer match to TRBJ2-7, so the J assignment may be wrong. The receptor's source is a man younger than 30 in good health. The material sequenced was naive CD8+ T cells sorted from blood. CDR3 bases: TGCAGCGTCAATTCGGGACAGGTCTACGAGCAGTACTTC. Translating it yields CSVNSGQVYEQYF.